The clone carrying this TCR beta chain showed up many times. The sample is drawn from a study of T cells in Graves' hyperthyroidism and ophthalmopathy. The CDR3 runs 16 residues. The germline V and J ends were trimmed by 3 bases and 4 bases, with 18 bases remaining between them. Germline lookup yields CDR1 SGHVS and CDR2 FQNEAQ. TCR beta CDR3 sequences were amplified from RNA transcripts. HTBI primers drove first-round RT-PCR of the TCR CDR3. MiXCR, applied by TCRdb to the multiplex PCR reads, yields one record per CDR3 protein. The data show approximately 690,000 distinct CDR3 sequences, around 15% seen once.

This sequence was found in a woman aged 45-60 years with Graves' ophthalmopathy. This chain links TRBV7-8 with TRBJ1-1; TRBD1 might be the D (5 bases). The sequenced material came from blood. The CDR3 protein is CASSLARVGVGTEAFF. The CDR3 DNA reads as TGTGCCAGCAGCTTGGCCAGGGTGGGGGTTGGCACTGAAGCTTTCTTT.